This entry lists 29 T cell receptor beta chains sequenced from one sample in a study of CD8 T cells in ankylosing spondylitis. TCRdb reprocessed the 5' RACE reads with MiXCR, giving one entry per CDR3 protein. The repertoire has around 130,000 distinct CDR3 sequences, approximately 6.8% of them found once; the top ten carry more than 9%. The source material was blood, either unsorted or a sorted T cell fraction (not recorded which). The receptors stem from a male donor with ankylosing spondylitis or in good health (not recorded which).

The chain carries TRBV7-2 and TRBJ1-2; D remains unclear. The CDR3 loop spans 14 amino acids. V was trimmed by 2 bases and J by 3 bases, leaving 10 bases between them. The germline gives CDR1 SGHTA, CDR2 FQGNSA. The CDR3 DNA follows: TGTGCCAGCAGCTTAAACAAAAATTACTATGGCTACACCTTC. Translation gives CASSLNKNYYGYTF.

This clonotype was observed at least ten times. This chain joins TRBV5-1 and TRBJ1-1, with unresolved D. Germline loops: CDR1 SGHRS, CDR2 YFSETQ. This CDR3 contains 14 residues. The V and J ends lost 7 bases and 0 bases respectively, with 13 bases between them. CDR3 loop: CASAGEPLNTEAFF. The CDR3 DNA follows: TGCGCCAGCGCCGGGGAGCCCTTGAACACTGAAGCTTTCTTT.

This clonotype was recorded many times. The chain joins TRBV9 to TRBJ2-3; 7 bases align to TRBD1. In germline, CDR1 is SGDLS, CDR2 YYNGEE. CDR3 size: 15 residues. Trimming removed 3 bases from V and 4 bases from J; junction bases left unmatched: 8. CDR3 loop: CASSAQGPVPDTQYF. The DNA for the CDR3 is TGTGCCAGCAGCGCACAGGGGCCCGTGCCAGATACGCAGTATTTT.

This clonotype was recorded many times. The V and J genes are TRBV7-2 and TRBJ2-5; D perhaps matches TRBD2 (7 bases). Trimming pared 1 base from V and 1 base from J, leaving 16 bases between. Germline CDR1 is SGHTA and CDR2 is FQGNSA. This CDR3 is built from 17 residues. This CDR3 is CASSLGGGGGFQETQYF. In DNA, the CDR3 is TGTGCCAGCAGCTTAGGGGGGGGCGGGGGTTTCCAAGAGACCCAGTACTTC.

J is TRBJ2-3 and V is TRBV5-1, with D unresolved. The CDR3 contains 16 residues. The germline gives CDR1 SGHRS, CDR2 YFSETQ. V dropped 2 bases and J dropped 2 bases, with 15 bases sitting between them. CDR3 residues: CASSFDPGVSTDTQYF. CDR3 nucleotide sequence: TGCGCCAGCAGCTTTGATCCCGGAGTTTCCACAGATACGCAGTATTTT. Filled out from reference TRBV5-1 and TRBJ2-3, the complete variable domain reads KAGVTQTPRYLIKTRGQQVTLSCSPISGHRSVSWYQQTPGQGLQFLFEYFSETQRNKGNFPGRFSGRQFSNSRSEMNVSTLELGDSALYLCASSFDPGVSTDTQYFGPGTRLTVL.

The table lists this clonotype with many counts. Because the CDR3's place on the DNA is in doubt, the DNA is left out and the CDR3 is given as listed by TCRdb. This chain joins TRBV20-1 and TRBJ1-5; the table assigns TRBD1, which was not confirmed against the DNA. Germline V gene lookup returns CDR1 DFQATT and CDR2 SNEGSKA (reference sequence). The CDR3 contains 15 residues when both ends are counted. The CDR3 reads CSARGHFGNNQPQHF.

This clonotype was recorded at least ten times. The chain employs TRBV29-1 and TRBJ1-1; D gene uncertain. CDR3 length: 13 amino acids. Germline-derived CDR1 and CDR2 are SQVTM and ANQGSEA. Trimming cost V 7 bases and J 6 bases, with 18 bases left between them. The CDR3 region has the DNA TGCAGCGCCACGGCCCAGGAGTGGGCTGAAGCTTTCTTT. Translation gives CSATAQEWAEAFF.

This clonotype showed up many times. This chain connects TRBV12-3 or TRBV12-4 to TRBJ1-1, with TRBD1 identical over 8 bases. The CDR3 consists of 14 residues. V trimming: 5 bases; J trimming: 9 bases; junction bases outside the gene matches: 11. The chain's CDR3 is CASSRGQDSPQAFF. The CDR3 DNA sequence: TGTGCCAGCAGTAGGGGACAGGACTCCCCGCAAGCTTTCTTT.

The sample holds many counts of this clonotype. The rearrangement joins TRBV5-1 to TRBJ2-1; D is unclear. CDR1 and CDR2 from the germline V gene are SGHRS and YFSETQ. The CDR3 covers 13 residues. V gave up 2 bases and J gave up 15 bases, with 18 bases separating them. In nucleotides, the CDR3 is TGCGCCAGCAGCTTTAATGAAGGCTTCGGGTGGTTCTTC. Its translation is CASSFNEGFGWFF.

This clonotype was detected ten times or more. This sequence joins TRBV29-1 and TRBJ2-7, with TRBD2 matching 16 bases. CDR1 SQVTM and CDR2 ANQGSEA come from the germline V gene. The CDR3 sequence is 17 residues long. V lost 1 base to trimming and J lost 0 bases; unmatched junction nucleotides: 3. This chain's CDR3 is CSVEGGLAGGLSYEQYF. The CDR3 region has the DNA TGCAGCGTTGAAGGGGGACTAGCGGGAGGGCTCTCCTACGAGCAGTACTTC.

Many counts were recorded for this clonotype. The chain uses TRBV20-1 and TRBJ1-6; the D is unclear. The CDR3 spans 14 residues. Trimming removed 6 bases from V and 9 bases from J, with 18 bases in between. Germline values: CDR1 DFQATT, CDR2 SNEGSKA (reference sequence). The chain's CDR3 is CSADGPDGSSPLHF. Here the CDR3 DNA reads TGCAGTGCCGATGGGCCGGATGGAAGTTCACCCCTCCACTTT.

In its sample, this clonotype was seen many times. The V gene is TRBV7-8, the J gene TRBJ1-6; perhaps TRBD1 as D (5 bases). The CDR3 contains 15 residues. Trimming cost V 3 bases and J 0 bases, with 6 bases left between them. CDR1 is SGHVS, CDR2 FQNEAQ, per germline. CDR3: CASSLGGSYNSPLHF. The CDR3 bases are TGTGCCAGCAGCTTGGGGGGCTCCTATAATTCACCCCTCCACTTT.

Only a few counts were recorded for this clonotype. This rearrangement joins TRBV12-3 or TRBV12-4 to TRBJ2-1, with D hard to call. V lost 6 bases and J lost 7, with 16 bases in between. This CDR3 contains 14 residues. This chain's CDR3 is CASSPRSRWNEQFF. DNA of the CDR3: TGTGCCAGCAGCCCCCGTAGTCGATGGAATGAGCAGTTCTTC.

Many counts were recorded for this clonotype. V is TRBV28 and J is TRBJ2-7, with D tentatively TRBD2 (6 bases). The CDR3 has 17 amino acids. Trimming pared 6 bases from V and 2 bases from J, leaving 23 bases between. Looked up from germline, CDR1 is MDHEN and CDR2 is SYDVKM. CDR3 amino acids: CASSHLRGRSLTYEQYF. The CDR3, as DNA: TGTGCCAGCAGCCACCTTCGGGGGAGGTCGCTTACCTACGAGCAGTACTTC.

This clonotype was found a few times. The rearrangement links TRBV3-1 to TRBJ2-3; D might be TRBD2 (6 bases). The CDR3 length is 13 residues. Germline V lookup: CDR1 LGHDT, CDR2 YNNKEL (reference sequence). Between the trimmed V and J ends, which lost 1 base and 4 bases, there was a span of 6 bases. Here the CDR3 DNA reads TGTGCCAGCAGCCAAGGACTAGCAGATACGCAGTATTTT. It yields the protein CASSQGLADTQYF.

The sample holds many counts of this clonotype. This chain links TRBV7-9 with TRBJ2-3; 11 bases map to TRBD2. The J segment lost 0 bases and the V segment lost 6 bases, leaving 2 bases of the junction unmatched. This CDR3 has 15 residues. Germline V lookup: CDR1 SEHNR, CDR2 FQNEAQ (reference sequence). This chain's CDR3 is CASRLAGDSTDTQYF. CDR3 in DNA: TGTGCCAGCAGACTAGCGGGAGACAGCACAGATACGCAGTATTTT.

This clonotype was seen repeatedly, ten times or more. This chain uses TRBV7-3 with TRBJ2-6; unclear D gene. Trimming shortened V by 4 bases and J by 0 bases, and 7 bases separated the two germline ends. The CDR3 is made up of 15 amino acids. The V gene's germline CDR1 is SGHTA and CDR2 FQGTGA. As DNA, the CDR3 is TGTGCCAGCAGCTCGCGTACCTCTGGGGCCAACGTCCTGACTTTC. Encoded protein: CASSSRTSGANVLTF.

This clonotype has a count of ten or more. V is TRBV7-2 and J is TRBJ2-3; 12 bases align to TRBD2. Germline assignment: CDR1 SGHTA and CDR2 FQGNSA. V gave up 5 bases and J gave up 3 bases; unmatched junction bases: 6. The CDR3 contains 16 residues. The CDR3 DNA is TGTGCCAGCAGCGAACGAGGACTAGCGGGAACAGATACGCAGTATTTT. It encodes CASSERGLAGTDTQYF.

Many counts were recorded for this clonotype. The chain joins TRBV4-3 to TRBJ2-7, with D tentatively TRBD1 (5 bases). Germline values: CDR1 LGHNA, CDR2 YSLEER. V was clipped by 0 bases and J by 2 bases, with 5 bases between them. The CDR3 sequence is 13 residues long. The CDR3 coding sequence is TGCGCCAGCAGCCAAGACAGGGCCTACGAGCAGTACTTC. Translating gives CASSQDRAYEQYF.

This clonotype was counted at least ten times. The chain employs TRBV5-1 and TRBJ2-3; D remains unclear. This CDR3 has 14 residues. V gave up 4 bases and J gave up 4 bases, with 13 bases separating them. Germline CDR1 is SGHRS and CDR2 is YFSETQ. The CDR3 spells CASSDLGFPDTQYF. Written as DNA, the CDR3 is TGCGCCAGCAGCGACCTAGGATTCCCAGATACGCAGTATTTT.

This clonotype was counted many times. The V gene is TRBV28, the J gene TRBJ2-3; 10 bases line up with TRBD2. From germline, CDR1 is MDHEN and CDR2 SYDVKM. The ends lost 5 bases at V and 2 bases at J; junction bases unmatched: 4. The length of the CDR3 is 15 residues. CDR3 residues: CASSASGGATDTQYF. Here the CDR3 DNA reads TGTGCCAGCAGTGCTAGCGGGGGCGCCACAGATACGCAGTATTTT.

The sample holds many counts of this clonotype. J is TRBJ2-2 and V is TRBV5-1; 9 bases are a match to TRBD1. Germline loops: CDR1 SGHRS, CDR2 YFSETQ. The ends lost 3 bases at V and 0 bases at J; junction bases unmatched: 12. This CDR3 has 19 residues. The DNA of the CDR3 is TGCGCCAGCAGCTGGTATTCGAGTGGGACAGGGACGAACACCGGGGAGCTGTTTTTT. Protein: CASSWYSSGTGTNTGELFF.

This clonotype was recorded many times. V and J are TRBV9 and TRBJ2-3, with D tentatively TRBD2 (5 bases). With 0 bases removed from V and 4 bases from J, the gap between germline ends came to 12 bases. CDR1 SGDLS and CDR2 YYNGEE come from the germline V gene. CDR3 size: 15 residues. CDR3 in DNA: TGTGCCAGCAGCGTAGGAGGCACGAGGGCAGATACGCAGTATTTT. Translation gives CASSVGGTRADTQYF.

This clonotype was counted at least ten times. This chain uses TRBV12-3 or TRBV12-4 with TRBJ2-7, with TRBD1 as a possible D gene (5 bases). Trimming shortened V by 7 bases and J by 5 bases, and 15 bases separated the two germline ends. CDR3 size: 13 residues. As DNA, the CDR3 is TGTGCCAGCACCGGACACGGTAGGAACGAGCAGTACTTC. Translated, it gives CASTGHGRNEQYF.

This clonotype was counted at least ten times. This rearrangement joins TRBV4-3 to TRBJ2-7; D perhaps matches TRBD1 (5 bases). Trimming cost V 4 bases and J 0 bases, with 10 bases left between them. The CDR3 is made up of 14 amino acids. The germline CDR1 and CDR2 sequences are LGHNA and YSLEER. The CDR3 DNA sequence: TGCGCCAGCAGCCCCGGGCAGGGCTCCTACGAGCAGTACTTC. It yields the protein CASSPGQGSYEQYF.

This chain links TRBV7-3 with TRBJ2-3; D is undetermined. Germline V gene sequence: CDR1 SGHTA, CDR2 FQGTGA. This CDR3 comprises 14 residues. V lost 5 bases to trimming and J lost 0 bases, with 9 bases between them. The CDR3 sequence is CASSPRVSTDTQYF. CDR3 nucleotides: TGTGCCAGCAGCCCTAGGGTTAGCACAGATACGCAGTATTTT.

This clonotype has ten or more counts. The chain carries TRBV7-2 and TRBJ1-2, with D maybe TRBD1 (5 bases). V dropped 7 bases and J dropped 6 bases, with 15 bases sitting between them. The CDR3 is made up of 13 amino acids. Per germline, CDR1 SGHTA and CDR2 FQGNSA. CDR3 sequence reads: CASTARGLNGYTF. The CDR3, as DNA: TGTGCCAGCACGGCGAGGGGATTGAATGGCTACACCTTC.

This clonotype was observed at least ten times. CDR3 DNA sequence: TGTGCCAGCAGGCTTCTAAATTCACCCCTCCACTTT. The encoded protein is CASRLLNSPLHF. J is TRBJ1-6 and V is TRBV25-1, with D unresolved. Germline V gene sequence: CDR1 MGHDK, CDR2 SYGVNS. This CDR3 has 12 amino acids. V lost 6 bases and J 7 bases, leaving 7 bases between the germline ends. The full variable domain, rest sourced from reference TRBV25-1 and TRBJ1-6, is EADIYQTPRYLVIGTGKKITLECSQTMGHDKMYWYQQDPGMELHLIHYSYGVNSTEKGDLSSESTVSRIRTEHFPLTLESARPSHTSQYLCASRLLNSPLHFGNGTRLTVT.

This clonotype was counted ten times or more. The gene calls are TRBV7-9 and TRBJ1-2; D gene ambiguous. Germline-derived CDR1 and CDR2 are SEHNR and FQNEAQ (reference sequence). Trimming removed 3 bases from V and 5 bases from J, with 19 bases in between. CDR3 size: 16 residues. This CDR3 reads CASSFSGSSERYGYTF. The DNA of the CDR3 is TGTGCCAGCAGCTTTTCCGGGTCATCCGAGCGGTATGGCTACACCTTC.